Below, 20 T cell receptor beta chains from the same sample are listed, as sequenced in a study of graft-versus-host responses after intestinal transplantation. Profiled with immunoSEQ multiplex PCR; TCRdb holds only in-frame clones, not every one. The sample shows about 78,000 clones, around 86% of them seen only once. These TCRs are of unknown antigen specificity. The sequences come from unstimulated CD8+ T cells sorted from spleen or lymph node cells, collected before transplant. The receptor source for this set is a human donor who was the organ donor for an intestinal transplant.

This chain connects TRBV9 to TRBJ2-7, with D perhaps matching TRBD1 or TRBD2 (5 bases each). The CDR3 runs to 15 residues. V was pared by 3 bases and J by 7 bases, with 20 bases between. The V gene's germline CDR1 is SGDLS and CDR2 YYNGEE. CDR3 bases: TGTGCCAGCAGCGCCTCCGGGACGGGAAGGGGTGAGCAGTACTTC. As protein: CASSASGTGRGEQYF.

This CDR3 reads CASSQGASLPGELFF. In DNA form, the CDR3 reads TGCGCCAGCAGCCAAGGTGCGAGTCTCCCCGGGGAGCTGTTTTTT. This rearrangement joins TRBV4-1 to TRBJ2-2, with D unresolved. Germline assignment: CDR1 MGHRA and CDR2 YSYEKL. Trimming removed 1 base from V and 6 bases from J, with 12 bases in between. There are 15 residues in the CDR3.

This clone has only a few counts. A much bigger clone sits one base away, suggesting this may be a read error. The chain carries TRBV6-1 and TRBJ2-3, with 13 bases matching TRBD2. CDR1 MNHNS and CDR2 SASEGT come from the germline V gene. Trimming took 7 bases from V and 1 from J; bases not matched to a gene: 2. The CDR3 is 15 residues long. Written as DNA, the CDR3 is TGTGCCAGCATTGGACTAGCGGGGGGCACAGATACGCAGTATTTT. Translated, it gives CASIGLAGGTDTQYF.

CDR3 in amino acids: CASSLKQGAHYYGYTF. In DNA, the CDR3 is TGTGCCAGCAGTTTAAAACAGGGGGCGCATTACTATGGCTACACCTTC. This chain uses TRBV27 with TRBJ1-2; 9 nucleotides line up with TRBD1. Germline CDR1 is MNHEY and CDR2 is SMNVEV (reference sequence). V was pared by 2 bases and J by 3 bases, with 7 bases of the junction left unmatched. This CDR3 has 16 residues.

The rearrangement uses TRBV2 and TRBJ1-2; D is ambiguous. The CDR3 sequence is 15 residues long. Trimming shortened V by 8 bases and J by 1 base, and 17 bases separated the two germline ends. Germline V gene lookup returns CDR1 SNHLY and CDR2 FYNNEI. CDR3 amino acids: CASFSRVLNNYGYTF. The CDR3 nucleotides are TGTGCCAGCTTCTCGAGGGTTTTAAATAACTATGGCTACACCTTC. Filled out from reference TRBV2 and TRBJ1-2, the complete variable domain reads EPEVTQTPSHQVTQMGQEVILRCVPISNHLYFYWYRQILGQKVEFLVSFYNNEISEKSEIFDDQFSVERPDGSNFTLKIRSTKLEDSAMYFCASFSRVLNNYGYTFGSGTRLTVV.

The chain uses TRBV19 and TRBJ2-3, with D perhaps assigned TRBD1 or TRBD2 (7 bases each). The CDR3 contains 15 residues. Germline assignment: CDR1 LNHDA and CDR2 SQIVND (reference sequence). V lost 8 bases, J lost 5 bases, and 20 bases lay in between. CDR3 sequence (DNA): TGTGCCAGTCGCTCCCCAGGGGGGGTGGGAGATACGCAGTATTTT. Encoded protein: CASRSPGGVGDTQYF.

This sequence joins TRBV9 and TRBJ2-7, with a tentative D call TRBD1 (6 bases). The CDR3 is made up of 13 amino acids. Deletions cut 3 bases from V and 2 bases from J, with 9 bases between. Germline loops: CDR1 SGDLS, CDR2 YYNGEE. CDR3 sequence reads: CASSGGPTYEQYF. CDR3 DNA: TGTGCCAGCAGCGGGGGGCCGACCTACGAGCAGTACTTC.

The rearrangement joins TRBV30 to TRBJ2-5; weak D call: TRBD2 (6 bases). Germline-derived CDR1 and CDR2 are GTSNPN and SVGIG (reference sequence). Trimming removed 2 bases at V and 7 bases at J, with 14 bases between. CDR3 size: 13 residues. CDR3 sequence reads: CAWSPSAGLTQYF. The CDR3 coding sequence is TGTGCCTGGAGTCCTTCGGCGGGGCTGACCCAGTACTTC.

The J gene is TRBJ1-1, the V gene TRBV7-6; 7 bases are shared with TRBD1. The CDR3 sequence is 12 residues long. Germline V gene sequence: CDR1 SGHVS, CDR2 FNYEAQ. The V gene end was trimmed by 4 bases and the J gene end by 6 bases; junction bases not matched to a gene: 2. CDR3 DNA sequence: TGTGCCAGCAGCTCGACAGGGTCTGAAGCTTTCTTT. Its translation: CASSSTGSEAFF.

The CDR3 region is CASQTGAEAFF. The CDR3, as DNA: TGCGCCAGCCAGACAGGGGCTGAAGCTTTCTTT. The chain links TRBV10-2 to TRBJ1-1, with 8 positions matching TRBD1. The V segment lost 8 bases and the J segment 6 bases; nucleotides outside the gene matches: 2. There are 11 residues in the CDR3. Per germline, CDR1 WSHSY and CDR2 SAAADI.

This clone was observed a single time. The chain couples TRBV13 to TRBJ1-1; 10 bases are a match to TRBD1. Trimming at V came to 8 bases and at J to 3 bases, leaving 15 bases not matched to a gene. CDR1 PRHDT and CDR2 FYEKMQ come from the germline V gene (reference sequence). This CDR3 is built from 17 residues. CDR3 coding DNA: TGTGCCAGCGGGGACCAAACGACAGGGGGCGCCGACACTGAAGCTTTCTTT. Translation: CASGDQTTGGADTEAFF.

The V and J genes are TRBV28 and TRBJ2-3, with D possibly matching TRBD2 (6 bases). Germline-derived CDR1 and CDR2 are MDHEN and SYDVKM. V lost 10 bases to trimming and J lost 3 bases, with 14 bases between them. This CDR3 region has 13 residues. CDR3 sequence reads: CATRTTGTDTQYF. As DNA, the CDR3 is TGTGCCACCCGGACTACTGGGACAGATACGCAGTATTTT.

The genes are TRBV6-6 and TRBJ2-5; D might be TRBD1 (6 bases). The CDR3 covers 14 residues. The V end was cut by 0 bases, the J end by 2 bases, with 7 bases between. Looked up from germline, CDR1 is MNHNY and CDR2 is SVGAGI (reference sequence). Written as DNA, the CDR3 is TGTGCCAGCAGTTACTCAGGGGGACAAGAGACCCAGTACTTC. The encoded protein is CASSYSGGQETQYF.

The chain has TRBV5-4 and TRBJ2-7; D gene uncertain. This CDR3 spans 12 amino acids. Between the trimmed V and J ends, which lost 5 bases and 5 bases, there was a span of 11 bases. CDR1 and CDR2 (germline): SGHNT, YYREEE (reference sequence). This chain's CDR3 is CASRATGHEQYF. CDR3 DNA sequence: TGTGCCAGCAGAGCTACGGGTCACGAGCAGTACTTC.

The rearrangement uses TRBV30 and TRBJ2-2; no reliable D call. CDR3 length: 11 amino acids. Germline values: CDR1 GTSNPN, CDR2 SVGIG (reference sequence). The V end was cut by 2 bases, the J end by 6 bases, with 4 bases between. The CDR3 here is CAWSHAGELFF. CDR3 sequence (DNA): TGTGCCTGGAGTCATGCCGGGGAGCTGTTTTTT.

J is TRBJ2-3 and V is TRBV4-1; TRBD2 matches 11 bases. Looked up from germline, CDR1 is MGHRA and CDR2 is YSYEKL. Trimming at V came to 6 bases and at J to 2 bases, leaving 7 bases not matched to a gene. The CDR3 is made up of 16 amino acids. The CDR3 DNA follows: TGCGCCAGCAGGCACACTAGCGGGGGATACACAGATACGCAGTATTTT. Its translation: CASRHTSGGYTDTQYF.

This chain joins TRBV30 and TRBJ1-1; 7 nucleotides agree with TRBD1. Per germline, CDR1 GTSNPN and CDR2 SVGIG (reference sequence). The CDR3 contains 16 residues. The V segment lost 5 bases and the J segment 3 bases; nucleotides outside the gene matches: 15. The CDR3 nucleotides read TGTGCCTGGCGCGTAGTTGGAGGGGGCGCATACACTGAAGCTTTCTTT. Its protein product is CAWRVVGGGAYTEAFF.

The chain links TRBV4-2 to TRBJ2-7; no definite D call. Trimming stripped 0 bases from V and 6 bases from J, with 9 bases between. The length of the CDR3 is 13 residues. The germline V gene has CDR1 LGHNA and CDR2 YNFKEQ. CDR3 sequence: CASSQDLHPEQYF. In DNA, the CDR3 is TGTGCCAGCAGCCAAGATCTGCATCCCGAGCAGTACTTC.

The chain carries TRBV7-3 and TRBJ2-3, with TRBD2 as a possible D gene (7 bases). Germline lookup yields CDR1 SGHTA and CDR2 FQGTGA. Between the trimmed V and J ends, which lost 5 bases and 7 bases, there was a span of 13 bases. The CDR3 length is 13 residues. The CDR3 sequence is CASSNRGAHTQYF. In DNA form, the CDR3 reads TGTGCCAGCAGCAACCGGGGGGCTCATACGCAGTATTTT.

This clone is a singleton in its sample. The CDR3: CASRSRESTDTQYF. In DNA, the CDR3 is TGTGCCAGCAGGTCGAGAGAGAGCACAGATACGCAGTATTTT. This chain joins TRBV27 and TRBJ2-3, with unresolved D. The CDR3 consists of 14 residues. The germline CDR1 and CDR2 sequences are MNHEY and SMNVEV (reference sequence). V was cut by 6 bases and J by 0 bases, with 10 bases left in between.